This T cell receptor beta chain was obtained from a study of shared clonotypes between healthy human individuals. This CDR3 has 14 amino acids. The ends were cut back, 4 bases at V and 0 bases at J, with 7 bases in the middle. CDR1 MDHEN and CDR2 SYDVKM come from the germline V gene. Genomic DNA (from each subset) was split evenly across several immunoSEQ plates. TCRdb's copy holds only in-frame clones and misses some; the assay was immunoSEQ multiplex PCR. The data show roughly 500,000 clones, with around 73% seen just once and 12% held by the top ten. The genes are TRBV28 and TRBJ1-3; D is ambiguous. The sequence was collected from a middle-aged woman in good health. Some clones in this sample may be carry-over from other donors' samples. Sequencing was carried out using PBMCs. CDR3 loop: CASSSPFSGNTIYF. The CDR3 DNA is TGTGCCAGCAGTTCACCGTTCTCTGGAAACACCATATATTTT.